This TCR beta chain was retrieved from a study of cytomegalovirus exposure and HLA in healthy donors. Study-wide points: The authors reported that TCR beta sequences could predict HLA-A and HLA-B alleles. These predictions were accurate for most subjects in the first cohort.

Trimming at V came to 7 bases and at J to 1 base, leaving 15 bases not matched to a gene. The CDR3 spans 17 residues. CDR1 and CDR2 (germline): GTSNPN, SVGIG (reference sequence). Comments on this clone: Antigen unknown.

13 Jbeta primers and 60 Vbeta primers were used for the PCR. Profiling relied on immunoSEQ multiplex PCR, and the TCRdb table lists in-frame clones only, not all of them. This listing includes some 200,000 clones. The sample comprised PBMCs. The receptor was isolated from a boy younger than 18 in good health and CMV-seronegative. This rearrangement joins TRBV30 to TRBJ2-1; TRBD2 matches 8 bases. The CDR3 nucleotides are TGTGCCTCCACGCAACCGGCGGGGGGTGAGTCCTACAATGAGCAGTTCTTC. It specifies CASTQPAGGESYNEQFF. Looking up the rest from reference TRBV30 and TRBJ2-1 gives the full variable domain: SQTIHQWPATLVQPVGSPLSLECTVEGTSNPNLYWYRQAAGRGLQLLFYSVGIGQISSEVPQNLSASRPQDRQFILSSKKLLLSDSGFYLCASTQPAGGESYNEQFFGPGTRLTVL.